This T cell receptor beta chain was observed in a study of brain T cells in children with intractable seizures. Findings and caveats of the study: Clones missing pre-surgery may reflect undersampling of that blood sample.

With respect to this clone: Antigen: not known.

The table came from immunoSEQ multiplex PCR; TCRdb's copy has only in-frame clones and leaves some out. This sample yields 70,000 to 85,000 clones, of which around 90% are seen a single time; around 24% belongs to the top ten. Only cases whose brain tissue showed the highest T cell transcript signatures were sequenced. Sample: peripheral blood, taken at surgery. The clonotype was recovered from a girl aged 2-10 years with Rasmussen encephalitis and intractable seizures.

The chain's CDR3 is CASSPRQTTTLGDTQYF. The CDR3 region has the DNA TGCGCCAGCAGTCCCAGGCAGACTACTACCTTAGGGGATACGCAGTATTTT. This chain uses TRBV10-1 with TRBJ2-3; D is possibly TRBD2 (5 bases). V was trimmed by 5 bases and J by 6 bases, leaving 24 bases between them. The CDR3 is 17 residues long. Germline V lookup: CDR1 WNHNN, CDR2 SYGVQD (reference sequence).